A single sample gave rise to the 31 T cell receptor beta chains below, sequenced in a study of blood T cell repertoires in COVID-19. Profiled with immunoSEQ multiplex PCR; TCRdb holds only in-frame clones, not every one. Here the sample spans some 150,000 clones, around 83% being singletons. Source material: peripheral blood. The receptors derive from a woman aged 60-75 years with acute or convalescent COVID-19.

V is TRBV5-1 and J is TRBJ2-3, with 15 bases that match TRBD2. Germline loops: CDR1 SGHRS, CDR2 YFSETQ. J was trimmed by 7 bases and V by 7 bases; bases with no gene match: 10. CDR3 size: 16 residues. The CDR3: CASQPGGLAGGNTQYF. The DNA for the CDR3 is TGCGCCAGCCAACCCGGAGGACTAGCGGGGGGGAATACGCAGTATTTT. Drawing the rest from reference TRBV5-1 and TRBJ2-3, the complete variable domain is KAGVTQTPRYLIKTRGQQVTLSCSPISGHRSVSWYQQTPGQGLQFLFEYFSETQRNKGNFPGRFSGRQFSNSRSEMNVSTLELGDSALYLCASQPGGLAGGNTQYFGPGTRLTVL.

The chain combines TRBV25-1 with TRBJ1-6; D gene ambiguous. V was cut by 3 bases and J by 10 bases, with 10 bases left in between. Germline assignment: CDR1 MGHDK and CDR2 SYGVNS. This CDR3 region has 13 residues. DNA for the CDR3: TGTGCCAGCAGTGAGGTCAGTTGGTCACCCCTCCACTTT. Translated: CASSEVSWSPLHF. Full variable domain (outside the CDR3, taken from reference TRBV25-1 and TRBJ1-6): EADIYQTPRYLVIGTGKKITLECSQTMGHDKMYWYQQDPGMELHLIHYSYGVNSTEKGDLSSESTVSRIRTEHFPLTLESARPSHTSQYLCASSEVSWSPLHFGNGTRLTVT.

The chain employs TRBV28 and TRBJ1-4; TRBD1 matches at 8 bases. From germline, CDR1 is MDHEN and CDR2 SYDVKM. With V trimmed by 5 bases and J by 7 bases, 6 bases remained unmatched. The CDR3 spans 14 residues. The CDR3 region has the DNA TGTGCCAGCAGTCCAGGGGGCAGGGTTGAAAAACTGTTTTTT. Encoded protein: CASSPGGRVEKLFF.

This chain connects TRBV28 to TRBJ1-2, with D perhaps matching TRBD1 (6 bases). In germline, CDR1 is MDHEN, CDR2 SYDVKM. Trimming removed 2 bases from V and 8 bases from J, with 15 bases in between. The CDR3 runs to 14 residues. The CDR3 protein is CASSLGTRTRGYTF. DNA for the CDR3: TGTGCCAGCAGTTTAGGGACACGGACTAGGGGCTACACCTTC.

The genes are TRBV7-2 and TRBJ2-5, with D perhaps matching TRBD1 (5 bases). Germline CDR1 reads SGHTA; CDR2 reads FQGNSA. The CDR3 is 15 amino acids. Trimming left V 1 base short and J 0 bases short, with 9 bases between. This CDR3 is CASSLEAGNQETQYF. The CDR3 DNA follows: TGTGCCAGCAGCTTAGAGGCAGGGAACCAAGAGACCCAGTACTTC.

This sequence joins TRBV29-1 and TRBJ2-7; 14 nucleotides align to TRBD2. Germline V gene data show CDR1 as SQVTM and CDR2 as ANQGSEA. V was clipped by 6 bases and J by 0 bases; unmatched bases: 7. The CDR3 loop spans 16 amino acids. Written as DNA, the CDR3 is TGCAGCGTCGGACTAGCGGGGGGTCGTAGCTCCTACGAGCAGTACTTC. Protein sequence: CSVGLAGGRSSYEQYF.

A few counts support this clone. The CDR3 is CASSLGTGRPFF. The CDR3 DNA reads as TGTGCCAGCAGTTTAGGGACAGGGCGGCCTTTCTTT. The rearrangement links TRBV28 to TRBJ1-1, with 9 nucleotides matching TRBD1. After removal of 2 bases from V and 12 bases from J, the junction contained 4 bases not matched to a gene. This CDR3 region has 12 residues. The germline CDR1 and CDR2 sequences are MDHEN and SYDVKM.

This chain joins TRBV21-1 and TRBJ1-1. TRBV21-1 is tagged as a pseudogene. The CDR3 sequence is 11 residues long. The CDR3 here is CATGKLTEAFF. DNA of the CDR3: TGTGCCACCGGGAAGCTAACTGAAGCTTTCTTT.

The chain combines TRBV7-8 with TRBJ2-7; 8 bases agree with TRBD1. Per the germline V gene, CDR1 is SGHVS and CDR2 is FQNEAQ. Losses at the gene ends were 10 bases for V and 4 bases for J; bases not matched to a gene: 9. The CDR3 extends over 13 amino acids. The CDR3 loop is CATHQGAPYEQYF. CDR3 bases: TGTGCCACCCATCAGGGGGCGCCTTACGAGCAGTACTTC.

The chain links TRBV19 to TRBJ1-6; D might be TRBD1 (6 bases). The CDR3 has 16 amino acids. With 6 bases removed from V and 2 bases from J, the gap between germline ends came to 14 bases. Germline CDR1 is LNHDA and CDR2 is SQIVND (reference sequence). The CDR3 protein is CASRQRTATYNSPLHF. The CDR3, as DNA: TGTGCCAGTAGACAGCGGACAGCCACCTATAATTCACCCCTCCACTTT.

The chain employs TRBV27 and TRBJ2-7, with 8 bases aligning to TRBD1. V dropped 3 bases and J dropped 4; count of bases not matched to a gene: 5. The CDR3 has 14 amino acids. Germline-derived CDR1 and CDR2 are MNHEY and SMNVEV (reference sequence). Here the CDR3 DNA reads TGTGCCAGCAGTTTGACAGGGGAACAATACGAGCAGTACTTC. Its protein is CASSLTGEQYEQYF.

The V call is TRBV10-3, the J call TRBJ2-2; 9 nucleotides match TRBD1. There are 14 residues in the CDR3. Germline-derived CDR1 and CDR2 are ENHRY and SYGVKD. V was pared by 10 bases and J by 3 bases, with 6 bases of the junction left unmatched. CDR3 residues: CATQTGGDTGELFF. In DNA, the CDR3 is TGTGCCACCCAGACAGGGGGTGACACCGGGGAGCTGTTTTTT.

The J gene is TRBJ2-2, the V gene TRBV5-1; a possible D gene is TRBD1 (6 bases). The CDR3 runs 16 residues. Trimming cost V 2 bases and J 0 bases, with 11 bases left between them. Germline V gene lookup returns CDR1 SGHRS and CDR2 YFSETQ. As DNA, the CDR3 is TGCGCCAGCAGCTTCTCCGGGACATCGAACACCGGGGAGCTGTTTTTT. Amino acids: CASSFSGTSNTGELFF.

The chain recombines TRBV24-1 with TRBJ2-3, with TRBD2 matching 7 bases. Germline values: CDR1 KGHDR, CDR2 SFDVKD. The V and J ends lost 2 bases and 2 bases, in that order; junction bases with no gene match: 3. The CDR3 contains 15 residues. The CDR3 DNA is TGTGCCACCAGTGATTCAGCGGGGATCACAGATACGCAGTATTTT. Its protein product is CATSDSAGITDTQYF.

The chain carries TRBV30 and TRBJ2-5, with a weak D call TRBD2 (5 bases). The CDR3 runs to 12 residues. V was shortened by 2 bases and J by 6 bases, with 10 bases between the two germline ends. Germline-derived CDR1 and CDR2 are GTSNPN and SVGIG (reference sequence). This CDR3 reads CAWSYGVQTQYF. CDR3 bases: TGTGCCTGGAGTTACGGGGTTCAGACCCAGTACTTC. The full variable domain, rest sourced from reference TRBV30 and TRBJ2-5, is SQTIHQWPATLVQPVGSPLSLECTVEGTSNPNLYWYRQAAGRGLQLLFYSVGIGQISSEVPQNLSASRPQDRQFILSSKKLLLSDSGFYLCAWSYGVQTQYFGPGTRLLVL.

This clone occurred once. The rearrangement links TRBV4-1 to TRBJ2-5, with D possibly being TRBD1 (5 bases). The ends were cut back, 3 bases at V and 1 base at J, with 18 bases in the middle. Germline V gene data show CDR1 as MGHRA and CDR2 as YSYEKL. This CDR3 contains 17 residues. The CDR3 DNA reads as TGCGCCAGCAGCCAGCTAGGGGCACCGCGTACCCAAGAGACCCAGTACTTC. Encoded protein: CASSQLGAPRTQETQYF.

The chain recombines TRBV6-2 or TRBV6-3 with TRBJ1-2; TRBD1 matches at 8 bases. Per germline, CDR1 MNHEY and CDR2 SVGEGT. This CDR3 has 14 amino acids. V lost 5 bases to trimming and J lost 3 bases; unmatched junction nucleotides: 5. This CDR3 is CASSPPTGDYGYTF. The CDR3 DNA reads as TGTGCCAGCAGTCCACCGACAGGGGACTATGGCTACACCTTC.

The chain carries TRBV28 and TRBJ2-5, with a weak D call TRBD2 (6 bases). The CDR3 loop spans 14 amino acids. V was trimmed by 2 bases and J by 2 bases, leaving 9 bases between them. Germline V gene sequence: CDR1 MDHEN, CDR2 SYDVKM. Written as DNA, the CDR3 is TGTGCCAGCAGTTTAGCGGGGCAGCAAGAGACCCAGTACTTC. Residues: CASSLAGQQETQYF.

The chain has TRBV6-1 and TRBJ1-6; 7 nucleotides align to TRBD1. V dropped 0 bases and J dropped 11; count of bases not matched to a gene: 4. This CDR3 contains 14 residues. CDR1 is MNHNS and CDR2 is SASEGT in the germline V gene. The DNA for the CDR3 is TGTGCCAGCAGTGAAGCTTCCGACAGGGCACCCCTCCACTTT. Its protein product is CASSEASDRAPLHF.

Comments on this clone: A junction boundary mismatches the germline segment, possibly from a read error. The CDR3 coding sequence is TGTGCCAGCAGTCGCCACAAGACAGATACGCATTATTTT. Its translation: CASSRHKTDTHYF. This chain joins TRBV27 and TRBJ2-3; tentative D call: TRBD1 (5 bases). CDR3 length equals 13 residues. Per the germline V gene, CDR1 is MNHEY and CDR2 is SMNVEV (reference sequence).

The gene calls are TRBV6-5 and TRBJ2-5, with D uncertain. The length of the CDR3 is 14 residues. Deletions cut 0 bases from V and 4 bases from J, with 9 bases between. Germline V CDR1 and CDR2: MNHEY, SVGAGI. CDR3 protein: CASSYSNYGETQYF. The CDR3 DNA reads TGTGCCAGCAGTTACTCAAACTATGGAGAGACCCAGTACTTC.

V gene TRBV15 combines with J gene TRBJ1-5; possible D gene TRBD1, 5 bases. The germline CDR1 and CDR2 sequences are LNHNV and YYDKDF (reference sequence). V lost 0 bases to trimming and J lost 3 bases, with 6 bases between them. The CDR3 spans 14 residues. This CDR3 is CATSRDRVNQPQHF. In nucleotides, the CDR3 is TGTGCCACCAGCAGAGACAGGGTCAATCAGCCCCAGCATTTT.

The chain combines TRBV28 with TRBJ1-1; D may be TRBD1 (5 bases). Trimming pared 7 bases from V and 1 base from J, leaving 13 bases between. The CDR3 is 14 amino acids. Germline CDR1 MDHEN, CDR2 SYDVKM. CDR3 in amino acids: CASNNGGSNTEAFF. The DNA of the CDR3 is TGTGCCAGCAACAACGGGGGATCGAACACTGAAGCTTTCTTT.

The chain has TRBV19 and TRBJ1-5; 7 bases agree with TRBD1. V dropped 1 base and J dropped 3; count of bases not matched to a gene: 6. Germline V CDR1 and CDR2: LNHDA, SQIVND (reference sequence). The CDR3 extends over 16 amino acids. For the CDR3, the DNA is TGTGCCAGTAGTATAGCGGCGACAGGGTACAATCAGCCCCAGCATTTT. Amino acids: CASSIAATGYNQPQHF.

V and J are TRBV7-3 and TRBJ2-5, with 10 bases aligning to TRBD2. V trimming: 4 bases; J trimming: 5 bases; junction bases outside the gene matches: 7. CDR1 SGHTA and CDR2 FQGTGA come from the germline V gene. The length of the CDR3 is 15 residues. The chain's CDR3 is CASSSSGGALETQYF. The DNA of the CDR3 is TGTGCCAGCAGCTCGAGCGGGGGGGCCTTGGAGACCCAGTACTTC. Looking up the rest from reference TRBV7-3 and TRBJ2-5 gives the full variable domain: GAGVSQTPSNKVTEKGKYVELRCDPISGHTALYWYRQSLGQGPEFLIYFQGTGAADDSGLPNDRFFAVRPEGSVSTLKIQRTERGDSAVYLCASSSSGGALETQYFGPGTRLLVL.

This clone appeared once. The chain employs TRBV10-3 and TRBJ1-2; 8 nucleotides line up with TRBD1. This CDR3 comprises 17 residues. Germline lookup yields CDR1 ENHRY and CDR2 SYGVKD. Trimming took 2 bases from V and 4 from J; bases not matched to a gene: 12. Here the CDR3 DNA reads TGTGCCATCAGTGAGGGGGCAGGGGGCCTCGCTTCCTATGGCTACACCTTC. It encodes CAISEGAGGLASYGYTF.

The V and J genes are TRBV10-2 and TRBJ2-1, with D perhaps matching TRBD2 (7 bases). V was clipped by 6 bases and J by 9 bases, with 21 bases between them. This CDR3 has 15 residues. From germline, CDR1 is WSHSY and CDR2 SAAADI. CDR3 region: CASSEEGGGRTEQFF. DNA for the CDR3: TGCGCCAGCAGCGAAGAGGGCGGGGGCCGGACTGAGCAGTTCTTC.

The chain uses TRBV28 and TRBJ1-1, with TRBD1 matching over 7 bases. The CDR3 has 14 residues. Germline values: CDR1 MDHEN, CDR2 SYDVKM. V lost 5 bases, J lost 5 bases, and 8 bases stayed unmatched. Here the CDR3 DNA reads TGTGCCAGCAGTCTGCAGGGGGTAAGAACTGAAGCTTTCTTT. This encodes CASSLQGVRTEAFF.

V gene TRBV19 combines with J gene TRBJ1-4, with no clear D. From germline, CDR1 is LNHDA and CDR2 SQIVND (reference sequence). The CDR3 has 17 residues. V was pared by 8 bases and J by 0 bases, with 19 bases between. CDR3 nucleotides: TGTGCCAGTGCCCGAGGGCTAGGTAGTGCAACTAATGAAAAACTGTTTTTT. Protein product: CASARGLGSATNEKLFF.

This chain links TRBV6-1 with TRBJ1-1; 10 bases agree with TRBD1. CDR1 MNHNS and CDR2 SASEGT come from the germline V gene. V lost 3 bases and J lost 1; bases outside the gene matches: 8. CDR3 length: 17 residues. CDR3 nucleotides: TGTGCCAGCAGTGACCTCCCGCGGACAGGGGGGAACACTGAAGCTTTCTTT. It is translated as CASSDLPRTGGNTEAFF.

Only one count was recorded for this clone. The J gene is TRBJ2-3, the V gene TRBV12-5, with D maybe TRBD1 (5 bases). The germline gives CDR1 LGHNT, CDR2 FRNRAP. Trimming pared 1 base from V and 6 bases from J, leaving 8 bases between. The CDR3 length is 13 residues. CDR3 DNA: TGTGCTAGTGGTTTGGAACCAGGGGATACGCAGTATTTT. Translation gives CASGLEPGDTQYF.